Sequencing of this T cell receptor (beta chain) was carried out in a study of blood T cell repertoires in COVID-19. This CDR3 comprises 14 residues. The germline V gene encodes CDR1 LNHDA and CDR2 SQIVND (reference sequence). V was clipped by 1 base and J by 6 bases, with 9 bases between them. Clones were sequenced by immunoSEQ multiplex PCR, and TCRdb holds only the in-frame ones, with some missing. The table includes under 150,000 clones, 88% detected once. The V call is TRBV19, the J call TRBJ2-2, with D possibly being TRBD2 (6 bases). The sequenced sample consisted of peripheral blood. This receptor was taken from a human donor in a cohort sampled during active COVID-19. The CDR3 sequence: CASSIGRGSGELFF. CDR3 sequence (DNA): TGTGCCAGTAGTATAGGTCGGGGGTCCGGGGAGCTGTTTTTT.